This T cell receptor beta chain was recovered during a study of blood T cells in healthy people across ages. Caucasian individuals from Russia who were healthy and aged roughly 6 to 95 acted as donors. This clonotype was observed many times. Then a second PCR, running roughly 7 to 11 cycles, was carried out with a sample-barcoded 5' primer and a J-beta primer mix. TCRdb ran MiXCR on the 5' RACE reads and lists one entry per CDR3 protein. The table shows around 1,000,000 distinct CDR3 sequences, with 20% to 25% occurring only once. The same data also went into a second study, on T cells of mothers and their children.

This receptor was taken from a girl aged 2-10 years in good health. What was sequenced was blood.

The CDR3 loop is CSVIGTSRYGYTF. The CDR3 region has the DNA TGCAGCGTTATAGGGACGAGTCGCTATGGCTACACCTTC. The chain has TRBV29-1 and TRBJ1-2, with D possibly being TRBD1 (5 bases). The CDR3 is 13 residues long. CDR1 is SQVTM, CDR2 ANQGSEA, per germline. V lost 5 bases and J 4 bases, leaving 14 bases between the germline ends.